The text below deals with one TCR beta chain. These data originate in a study of blood T cell repertoires in COVID-19. Profiling relied on immunoSEQ multiplex PCR, and the TCRdb table lists in-frame clones only, not all of them. This table holds hundreds of thousands of clones, 83% found once. Germline V CDR1 and CDR2: MGHRA, YSYEKL. There are 19 residues in the CDR3. The trim removed 0 bases at V and 6 bases at J, leaving 12 bases unmatched. This TCR was recovered from a woman aged 40 to 50 with active or convalescent COVID-19. Sequenced: peripheral blood. The chain uses TRBV4-1 and TRBJ1-6, with 9 bases identical to TRBD1. CDR3 sequence (DNA): TGCGCCAGCAGCCAAGAGGGAGGAAGGACAGGGGTAATTAATTCACCCCTCCACTTT. As protein: CASSQEGGRTGVINSPLHF.